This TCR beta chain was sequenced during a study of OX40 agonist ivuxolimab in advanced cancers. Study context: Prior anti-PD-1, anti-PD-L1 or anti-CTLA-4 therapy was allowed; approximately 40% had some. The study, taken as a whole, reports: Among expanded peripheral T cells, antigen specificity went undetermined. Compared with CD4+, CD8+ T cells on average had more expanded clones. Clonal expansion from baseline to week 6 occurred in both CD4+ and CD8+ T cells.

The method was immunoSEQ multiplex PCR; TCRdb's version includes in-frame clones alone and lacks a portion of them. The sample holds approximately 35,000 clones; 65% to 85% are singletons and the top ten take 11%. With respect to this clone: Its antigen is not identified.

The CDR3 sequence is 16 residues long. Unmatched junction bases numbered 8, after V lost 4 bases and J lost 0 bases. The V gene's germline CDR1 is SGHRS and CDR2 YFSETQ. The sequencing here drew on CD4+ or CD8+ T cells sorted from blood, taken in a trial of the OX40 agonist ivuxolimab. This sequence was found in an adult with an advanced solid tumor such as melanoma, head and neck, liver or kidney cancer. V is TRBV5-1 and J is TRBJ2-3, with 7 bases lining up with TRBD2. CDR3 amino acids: CASSPSGAVSTDTQYF. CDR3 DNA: TGCGCCAGCAGCCCGAGCGGGGCGGTAAGCACAGATACGCAGTATTTT.